This is a list of T cell receptor beta chains from one sample in a study of OX40 agonist ivuxolimab in advanced cancers. The table came from immunoSEQ multiplex PCR; TCRdb's copy has only in-frame clones and leaves some out. The sample records about 79,000 clones, around 80% being singletons. The sequenced sample was CD4+ or CD8+ T cells sorted from blood, obtained in a trial of the OX40 agonist ivuxolimab. The origin of the receptors is an adult with an advanced solid tumor such as melanoma, head and neck, liver or kidney cancer. The CDR3 runs from the conserved cysteine through the conserved F or W. Fields, in order: V gene, J gene, clone size, D gene, CDR3 protein, CDR3 DNA. D genes are given only for firm matches. Clone size appears in some rows only: once, few, many, or a class for an expanded clone.

V gene: TRBV7-3
J gene: TRBJ2-3
clone size: .
D gene: .
CDR3 protein: CASSLGPVDTQYF
CDR3 DNA: TGTGCCAGCAGCTTAGGGCCGGTAGATACGCAGTATTTT

V gene: TRBV5-4
J gene: TRBJ2-7
clone size: .
D gene: TRBD1
CDR3 protein: CASSHRQGINYEQYF
CDR3 DNA: TGTGCCAGCAGCCACCGACAGGGGATTAACTACGAGCAGTACTTC

V gene: TRBV9
J gene: TRBJ2-2
clone size: .
D gene: .
CDR3 protein: CASSVADSNTGELFF
CDR3 DNA: TGTGCCAGCAGCGTAGCTGATTCGAACACCGGGGAGCTGTTTTTT

V gene: TRBV6-5
J gene: TRBJ1-6
clone size: .
D gene: .
CDR3 protein: CASSRDIYNSPLHF
CDR3 DNA: TGTGCCAGCAGCCGGGACATCTATAATTCACCCCTCCACTTT

V gene: TRBV6-5
J gene: TRBJ2-1
clone size: .
D gene: TRBD2
CDR3 protein: CASSYEMSGRAGEQFF
CDR3 DNA: TGTGCCAGCAGTTACGAGATGAGCGGGAGGGCCGGTGAGCAGTTCTTC

V gene: TRBV7-9
J gene: TRBJ1-5
clone size: .
D gene: .
CDR3 protein: CASSLTDGSNQPQHF
CDR3 DNA: TGTGCCAGCAGCTTAACCGACGGGAGCAATCAGCCCCAGCATTTT

V gene: TRBV9
J gene: TRBJ2-3
clone size: .
D gene: .
CDR3 protein: CASSQRSLRADTQYF
CDR3 DNA: TGTGCCAGCAGCCAAAGGTCTCTAAGGGCAGATACGCAGTATTTT

V gene: TRBV5-4
J gene: TRBJ1-2
clone size: .
D gene: .
CDR3 protein: CASSLDRTLNYGYTF
CDR3 DNA: TGTGCCAGCAGCTTAGACAGGACTCTTAACTATGGCTACACCTTC

V gene: TRBV28
J gene: TRBJ2-7
clone size: once
D gene: TRBD2
CDR3 protein: CASSPLGGTIVGEQYF
CDR3 DNA: TGTGCCAGCAGTCCCCTGGGGGGGACTATCGTCGGCGAGCAGTACTTC

V gene: TRBV18
J gene: TRBJ2-7
clone size: .
D gene: .
CDR3 protein: CASSPGDWSYEQYF
CDR3 DNA: TGTGCCAGCTCACCAGGGGACTGGTCCTACGAGCAGTACTTC

V gene: TRBV28
J gene: TRBJ1-1
clone size: .
D gene: .
CDR3 protein: CASSTPGRDAFF
CDR3 DNA: TGTGCCAGCAGTACCCCCGGCAGGGACGCTTTCTTT

V gene: TRBV28
J gene: TRBJ2-7
clone size: .
D gene: .
CDR3 protein: CASSPPGVEQYF
CDR3 DNA: TGTGCCAGCAGCCCGCCGGGCGTCGAGCAGTACTTC

V gene: TRBV7-2
J gene: TRBJ1-2
clone size: .
D gene: .
CDR3 protein: CASSLSPGYTSNYGYTF
CDR3 DNA: TGTGCCAGCAGCTTGAGTCCAGGGTATACCTCTAACTATGGCTACACCTTC

V gene: TRBV19
J gene: TRBJ2-2
clone size: .
D gene: .
CDR3 protein: CASSMDSGLSTGELFF
CDR3 DNA: TGTGCCAGTAGTATGGACTCGGGACTGTCCACCGGGGAGCTGTTTTTT

V gene: TRBV28
J gene: TRBJ2-4
clone size: .
D gene: .
CDR3 protein: CASSPKAGAKNIQYF
CDR3 DNA: TGTGCCAGCAGCCCCAAGGCGGGAGCCAAAAACATTCAGTACTTC

V gene: TRBV29-1
J gene: TRBJ1-1
clone size: .
D gene: TRBD1
CDR3 protein: CSVKGTGSVYTEAFF
CDR3 DNA: TGCAGCGTGAAAGGGACAGGGTCGGTATACACTGAAGCTTTCTTT

V gene: TRBV27
J gene: TRBJ2-5
clone size: .
D gene: .
CDR3 protein: CASSFGGIETQYF
CDR3 DNA: TGTGCCAGCAGTTTTGGGGGGATTGAGACCCAGTACTTC

V gene: TRBV7-8
J gene: TRBJ1-5
clone size: .
D gene: TRBD1
CDR3 protein: CASSLSGQGQANHPQHF
CDR3 DNA: TGTGCCAGCAGCTTATCGGGACAGGGGCAGGCAAATCATCCCCAGCATTTT

V gene: TRBV4-1
J gene: TRBJ1-3
clone size: .
D gene: TRBD1
CDR3 protein: CASSQEGTGAGSGNTIYF
CDR3 DNA: TGCGCCAGCAGCCAAGAAGGGACAGGAGCTGGATCCGGAAACACCATATATTTT

V gene: TRBV7-2
J gene: TRBJ2-1
clone size: .
D gene: .
CDR3 protein: CASSLRGTFYNEQFF
CDR3 DNA: TGTGCCAGCAGCTTACGGGGGACGTTCTACAATGAGCAGTTCTTC

V gene: TRBV5-6
J gene: TRBJ1-3
clone size: .
D gene: .
CDR3 protein: CASSLGTLGNTIYF
CDR3 DNA: TGTGCCAGCAGCTTGGGGACGCTGGGAAACACCATATATTTT

V gene: TRBV7-9
J gene: TRBJ1-5
clone size: .
D gene: .
CDR3 protein: CASSMGDSNQPQHF
CDR3 DNA: TGTGCCAGCAGCATGGGGGATAGCAATCAGCCCCAGCATTTT

V gene: TRBV5-4
J gene: TRBJ2-2
clone size: .
D gene: .
CDR3 protein: CASSLSGHITGELFF
CDR3 DNA: TGTGCCAGCAGCTTGTCCGGACACATCACCGGGGAGCTGTTTTTT

V gene: TRBV6-5
J gene: TRBJ2-7
clone size: once
D gene: .
CDR3 protein: CASRSQGEVYEQYF
CDR3 DNA: TGTGCCAGCAGAAGTCAGGGGGAGGTCTACGAGCAGTACTTC

V gene: TRBV28
J gene: TRBJ1-2
clone size: .
D gene: TRBD1
CDR3 protein: CASSPQGAQNYGYTF
CDR3 DNA: TGTGCCAGCAGTCCCCAGGGGGCGCAGAACTATGGCTACACCTTC

V gene: TRBV6-1
J gene: TRBJ1-2
clone size: .
D gene: .
CDR3 protein: CASTMAVGGYGYTF
CDR3 DNA: TGTGCCAGCACTATGGCGGTGGGGGGTTATGGCTACACCTTC

V gene: TRBV10-3
J gene: TRBJ1-4
clone size: .
D gene: TRBD1
CDR3 protein: CAISEPGQGSAEKLFF
CDR3 DNA: TGTGCCATCAGCGAACCCGGACAGGGGTCGGCTGAAAAACTGTTTTTT

V gene: TRBV18
J gene: TRBJ1-2
clone size: .
D gene: TRBD1
CDR3 protein: CASSPDRELNYGYTF
CDR3 DNA: TGTGCCAGCTCACCGGACAGGGAGCTTAACTATGGCTACACCTTC

V gene: TRBV5-5
J gene: TRBJ1-4
clone size: .
D gene: .
CDR3 protein: CASSPRGQNEKLFF
CDR3 DNA: TGTGCCAGCAGCCCACGGGGGCAAAATGAAAAACTGTTTTTT

V gene: TRBV7-8
J gene: TRBJ1-4
clone size: .
D gene: TRBD1
CDR3 protein: CASSHGTGGEKLFF
CDR3 DNA: TGTGCCAGCAGCCACGGGACAGGGGGCGAAAAACTGTTTTTT

V gene: TRBV5-6
J gene: TRBJ1-2
clone size: .
D gene: .
CDR3 protein: CASYPHPGNYGYTF
CDR3 DNA: TGTGCCAGCTACCCCCATCCGGGGAACTATGGCTACACCTTC

V gene: TRBV7-2
J gene: TRBJ2-1
clone size: .
D gene: .
CDR3 protein: CASSLAGNWGSYNEQFF
CDR3 DNA: TGTGCCAGCAGCTTAGCGGGTAATTGGGGTTCCTACAATGAGCAGTTCTTC

V gene: TRBV7-8
J gene: TRBJ2-1
clone size: .
D gene: TRBD1
CDR3 protein: CASSPGQDNEQFF
CDR3 DNA: TGTGCCAGCAGCCCCGGACAGGACAATGAGCAGTTCTTC

V gene: TRBV5-1
J gene: TRBJ1-5
clone size: .
D gene: .
CDR3 protein: CASSPGNAYSNQPQHF
CDR3 DNA: TGCGCCAGCAGCCCAGGAAACGCCTATAGCAATCAGCCCCAGCATTTT

V gene: TRBV9
J gene: TRBJ1-6
clone size: .
D gene: .
CDR3 protein: CASSVATGSPLHF
CDR3 DNA: TGTGCCAGCAGCGTAGCTACGGGCTCACCCCTCCACTTT

V gene: TRBV20-1
J gene: TRBJ1-2
clone size: .
D gene: .
CDR3 protein: CSASRSYGYTF
CDR3 DNA: TGCAGTGCTAGTAGGTCATATGGCTACACCTTC

V gene: TRBV5-1
J gene: TRBJ2-6
clone size: .
D gene: .
CDR3 protein: CASSLATGMGANVLTF
CDR3 DNA: TGCGCCAGCTCTTTGGCAACAGGGATGGGGGCCAACGTCCTGACTTTC

V gene: TRBV7-2
J gene: TRBJ1-2
clone size: .
D gene: .
CDR3 protein: CASSPDRTYGYTF
CDR3 DNA: TGTGCCAGCAGCCCAGACAGGACCTATGGCTACACCTTC

V gene: TRBV28
J gene: TRBJ1-4
clone size: .
D gene: .
CDR3 protein: CASSPTGREKLFF
CDR3 DNA: TGTGCCAGCAGTCCCACCGGGCGGGAAAAACTGTTTTTT

V gene: TRBV5-6
J gene: TRBJ1-3
clone size: .
D gene: TRBD1
CDR3 protein: CASSYRGDRSGNTIYF
CDR3 DNA: TGTGCCAGCAGTTACAGGGGGGACCGCTCTGGAAACACCATATATTTT

V gene: TRBV5-1
J gene: TRBJ2-5
clone size: .
D gene: TRBD2
CDR3 protein: CASSLISGGAGTQYF
CDR3 DNA: TGCGCCAGCAGCTTGATTAGCGGGGGGGCAGGGACCCAGTACTTC

V gene: TRBV7-6
J gene: TRBJ2-7
clone size: .
D gene: .
CDR3 protein: CASSLGGPAGYEQYF
CDR3 DNA: TGTGCCAGCAGCTTAGGAGGGCCCGCTGGCTACGAGCAGTACTTC

V gene: TRBV5-6
J gene: TRBJ2-7
clone size: .
D gene: TRBD2
CDR3 protein: CASSFFLAGSYEQYF
CDR3 DNA: TGTGCCAGCAGCTTTTTCCTAGCGGGATCCTACGAGCAGTACTTC

V gene: TRBV6-6
J gene: TRBJ2-5
clone size: .
D gene: .
CDR3 protein: CASSYGEQETQYF
CDR3 DNA: TGTGCCAGCAGTTACGGCGAACAAGAGACCCAGTACTTC

V gene: TRBV5-1
J gene: TRBJ2-7
clone size: .
D gene: TRBD2
CDR3 protein: CASSQGLASTYEQYF
CDR3 DNA: TGCGCCAGCAGCCAAGGACTAGCGTCAACCTACGAGCAGTACTTC

V gene: TRBV11-3
J gene: TRBJ2-7
clone size: .
D gene: .
CDR3 protein: CASSLWGREGEQYF
CDR3 DNA: TGTGCCAGCAGCTTATGGGGACGAGAAGGGGAGCAGTACTTC

V gene: TRBV5-6
J gene: TRBJ1-6
clone size: few
D gene: .
CDR3 protein: CASSQYKPGYNSPLHF
CDR3 DNA: TGTGCCAGCAGCCAATATAAACCGGGGTATAATTCACCCCTCCACTTT

V gene: TRBV27
J gene: TRBJ1-5
clone size: .
D gene: .
CDR3 protein: CASSSQRHQPQHF
CDR3 DNA: TGTGCCAGCAGTTCCCAACGCCATCAGCCCCAGCATTTT

V gene: TRBV13
J gene: TRBJ1-6
clone size: .
D gene: TRBD1
CDR3 protein: CASSIHNRGGNSPLHF
CDR3 DNA: TGTGCCAGCAGCATACACAACAGGGGAGGGAATTCACCCCTCCACTTT

V gene: TRBV7-6
J gene: TRBJ2-7
clone size: .
D gene: .
CDR3 protein: CASSLAQLGSPWPYEQYF
CDR3 DNA: TGTGCCAGCAGCTTAGCGCAACTCGGCAGCCCTTGGCCCTACGAGCAGTACTTC

V gene: TRBV7-8
J gene: TRBJ1-1
clone size: .
D gene: .
CDR3 protein: CASSLAGVTEAFF
CDR3 DNA: TGTGCCAGCAGCTTAGCAGGGGTGACTGAAGCTTTCTTT

V gene: TRBV2
J gene: TRBJ1-1
clone size: .
D gene: .
CDR3 protein: CASSPVGTNTEAFF
CDR3 DNA: TGTGCCAGCAGCCCTGTAGGGACGAACACTGAAGCTTTCTTT

V gene: TRBV29-1
J gene: TRBJ2-3
clone size: .
D gene: .
CDR3 protein: CSVRESSHGTDTQYF
CDR3 DNA: TGCAGCGTTAGGGAGTCCAGCCACGGAACAGATACGCAGTATTTT